Listed below are T cell receptor beta chains from one sample, sequenced in a study of blood T cell repertoires in COVID-19. Profiled with immunoSEQ multiplex PCR; TCRdb holds only in-frame clones, not every one. The sample yields 30,000 to 35,000 clones, under 85% seen once. Sequencing was carried out using peripheral blood. All receptors come from an older man with acute or convalescent COVID-19. Both conserved end residues are part of each CDR3. Fields, in order: clone size, D gene, J gene, V gene, CDR3 protein, CDR3 DNA. D genes are given only for firm matches. Where a row states a size, it is once, few, many or the class of an expanded clone; other rows omit it.

. TRBD1 TRBJ1-4 TRBV19 CASRLQGSDEKLFF TGTGCCAGTAGGCTACAGGGGAGTGATGAAAAACTGTTTTTT
. . TRBJ2-7 TRBV19 CASSIGAFSYEQYF TGTGCCAGTAGTATAGGGGCATTTTCCTACGAGCAGTACTTC
. TRBD1 TRBJ1-3 TRBV29-1 CSVRGTVSGNTIYF TGCAGCGTTCGTGGGACAGTCTCTGGAAACACCATATATTTT
. . TRBJ2-1 TRBV18 CASSPTADNEQFF TGTGCCAGCTCACCCACGGCGGACAATGAGCAGTTCTTC
. . TRBJ2-3 TRBV18 CASSLPDGDTQYF TGTGCCAGCTCACTTCCCGACGGGGATACGCAGTATTTT
. . TRBJ1-5 TRBV5-8 CASSLSRGGTSNQPQHF TGTGCCAGCAGCTTGTCACGCGGGGGAACTAGCAATCAGCCCCAGCATTTT
few . TRBJ2-3 TRBV25-1 CASSELGGAGDTQYF TGTGCCAGCAGTGAATTGGGGGGGGCGGGAGATACGCAGTATTTT
few . TRBJ1-5 TRBV6-2/TRBV6-3 CASSVTGNQPQHF TGTGCCAGCAGTGTTACAGGGAATCAGCCCCAGCATTTT
. TRBD1 TRBJ1-1 TRBV11-1 CASSARDRDTEAFF TGTGCCAGCAGCGCCCGGGACAGAGACACTGAAGCTTTCTTT
. TRBD1 TRBJ2-5 TRBV20-1 CSASSDREETQYF TGCAGTGCTAGTTCCGACAGGGAAGAGACCCAGTACTTC
. . TRBJ2-1 TRBV15 CATSKGRDSYNEQFF TGTGCCACCAGCAAGGGCAGGGACTCCTACAATGAGCAGTTCTTC
. TRBD1 TRBJ2-5 TRBV29-1 CSVRDRGTGETQYF TGCAGCGTTCGGGACAGGGGTACGGGGGAGACCCAGTACTTC
. TRBD1 TRBJ1-4 TRBV6-5 CASTRDRGGEKLFF TGTGCCAGCACCCGGGACAGGGGAGGTGAAAAACTGTTTTTT
. TRBD1 TRBJ1-5 TRBV29-1 CSALTGGNQPQHF TGCAGCGCCCTTACAGGGGGAAATCAGCCCCAGCATTTT
. TRBD1 TRBJ2-6 TRBV3-1/TRBV3-2 CASSRGMGQGGANVLTF TGTGCCAGCAGTCGAGGAATGGGACAGGGGGGGGCCAACGTCCTGACTTTC
. . TRBJ1-2 TRBV4-3 CASSPSSGSIYGYTF TGCGCCAGCAGCCCGTCTTCGGGGAGTATCTACGGCTACACCTTC
. . TRBJ1-5 TRBV6-1 CASSVERGWRGNQPQHF TGTGCCAGCAGTGTAGAACGGGGCTGGCGGGGGAACCAGCCCCAGCATTTT
. TRBD1 TRBJ2-5 TRBV7-3 CASSLNSVGTGAETQYF TGTGCCAGCAGCTTAAATTCTGTCGGGACAGGGGCAGAGACCCAGTACTTC
. TRBD1 TRBJ1-1 TRBV3-1/TRBV3-2 CASSLSGTGTEAFF TGTGCCAGCAGCCTATCCGGGACAGGCACTGAAGCTTTCTTT
. . TRBJ2-1 TRBV15 CATSRRRPTYNEQFF TGTGCCACCAGCAGAAGGAGACCGACCTACAATGAGCAGTTCTTC
. TRBD1 TRBJ2-1 TRBV6-5 CASSLGQGTYNEQFF TGTGCCAGCAGTCTGGGACAGGGCACCTACAATGAGCAGTTCTTC
few TRBD1 TRBJ1-3 TRBV18 CASSLDRASGNTIYF TGTGCCAGCTCGTTGGACAGGGCCTCTGGAAACACCATATATTTT
. TRBD1 TRBJ1-2 TRBV12-5 CASGLAGTGVSGYTF TGTGCTAGTGGTTTGGCCGGGACAGGGGTTTCTGGCTACACCTTC
. TRBD1 TRBJ2-6 TRBV18 CASSPTGVRGANVLTF TGTGCCAGCTCACCCACAGGGGTTCGCGGGGCCAACGTCCTGACTTTC
. TRBD1 TRBJ2-7 TRBV7-6 CASSLLGTGEYEQYF TGTGCCAGCAGCTTATTAGGGACAGGGGAATACGAGCAGTACTTC
. . TRBJ1-5 TRBV19 CASTQKGGEGQPQHF TGTGCCAGTACCCAAAAGGGCGGGGAGGGTCAGCCCCAGCATTTT
. . TRBJ1-3 TRBV10-3 CAISEPQGPSGNTIYF TGTGCCATCAGTGAGCCTCAGGGCCCCTCTGGAAACACCATATATTTT
. . TRBJ2-7 TRBV5-1 CASSLSQQGRGSYEQYF TGCGCCAGCAGCTTAAGCCAACAGGGACGGGGCTCCTACGAGCAGTACTTC
. TRBD1 TRBJ2-4 TRBV27 CASSLDRERAKNIQYF TGTGCCAGCAGCCTCGACAGGGAACGAGCCAAAAACATTCAGTACTTC
. . TRBJ1-2 TRBV9 CASSAGVGGDYGYTF TGTGCCAGCAGCGCCGGAGTAGGGGGGGACTATGGCTACACCTTC
. . TRBJ1-1 TRBV7-9 CASSLNRGTEAFF TGTGCCAGCAGCCTCAATCGGGGCACTGAAGCTTTCTTT
. . TRBJ2-1 TRBV5-4 CASSLTSGRVYNEQFF TGTGCCAGCAGCTTGACGTCGGGAAGGGTCTACAATGAGCAGTTCTTC
. . TRBJ1-2 TRBV9 CASSAGATYGYTF TGTGCCAGCAGCGCAGGTGCTACTTATGGCTACACCTTC
. TRBD2 TRBJ2-5 TRBV28 CASSGREEETQYF TGTGCCAGCAGTGGGCGGGAGGAGGAGACCCAGTACTTC
. TRBD1 TRBJ2-4 TRBV3-1/TRBV3-2 CASSPSDRERAKNIQYF TGTGCCAGCAGCCCCTCAGACAGGGAGAGGGCCAAAAACATTCAGTACTTC
. . TRBJ2-5 TRBV18 CASSPPVAGEETQYF TGTGCCAGCTCACCACCGGTGGCAGGCGAAGAGACCCAGTACTTC
. . TRBJ2-2 TRBV24-1 CATSDRVSGDTGELFF TGTGCCACCAGTGATCGGGTATCAGGGGACACCGGGGAGCTGTTTTTT
. . TRBJ1-2 TRBV21-1 CASSTPNLPDRRLYGYTF TGTGCCAGCAGCACCCCAAACCTCCCGGACAGGAGGTTATATGGCTACACCTTC
few . TRBJ1-2 TRBV19 CASTTLNRVGNYGYTF TGTGCCAGTACCACCTTAAACAGGGTGGGGAACTATGGCTACACCTTC
. TRBD1 TRBJ2-7 TRBV7-9 CASSLGDRDEQYF TGTGCCAGCAGCTTAGGTGACAGGGACGAGCAGTACTTC
few TRBD2 TRBJ2-3 TRBV7-9 CASSGGLAGDRDTQYF TGTGCCAGCAGCGGAGGACTAGCGGGGGACCGAGATACGCAGTATTTT
. TRBD1 TRBJ1-6 TRBV29-1 CSVEVDRGSPLHF TGCAGCGTTGAAGTCGACAGGGGGTCACCCCTCCACTTT
once . TRBJ1-6 TRBV19 CASRPGWVTPPYNSPLHF TGTGCCAGTAGACCGGGGTGGGTCACCCCCCCCTATAATTCACCCCTCCACTTT
. . TRBJ1-3 TRBV28 CASSLLGGSGNTIYF TGTGCCAGCAGTTTACTAGGAGGCTCTGGAAACACCATATATTTT
. TRBD2 TRBJ2-3 TRBV7-9 CASRPTSVAQYF TGTGCCAGCAGACCTACTAGCGTAGCGCAGTATTTT
. . TRBJ2-3 TRBV19 CASRKGSTDTQYF TGTGCCAGTAGGAAGGGGAGCACAGATACGCAGTATTTT
. . TRBJ1-2 TRBV2 CASSEGGDYGYTF TGTGCCAGCAGTGAAGGAGGAGACTATGGCTACACCTTC
. . TRBJ1-1 TRBV29-1 CSVGLAGRGGAFF TGCAGCGTTGGATTGGCAGGGCGGGGGGGAGCTTTCTTT
. TRBD2 TRBJ2-5 TRBV7-3 CASSLAGGPRETQYF TGTGCCAGCAGCCTAGCGGGGGGGCCGCGGGAGACCCAGTACTTC
once TRBD2 TRBJ2-3 TRBV6-2/TRBV6-3 CASSPGLAATSTDTQYF TGTGCCAGCAGCCCGGGACTAGCGGCAACTAGCACAGATACGCAGTATTTT
. . TRBJ2-7 TRBV19 CASSPRGPVYEQYF TGTGCCAGTAGTCCGCGGGGGCCAGTCTACGAGCAGTACTTC